This T cell receptor beta chain is drawn from a study of T cell repertoires in cytomegalovirus infection. On the study more broadly: Both recently identified HLA-C-restricted and well-studied HLA-B-restricted CMV epitopes were used in the study. Indications of both CMV infection and matching HLA type were provided by public TCR beta signatures. Notes on the study in general: The cumulative frequency of public TCR beta families identified carriers of CMV plus the relevant HLA.

A single record per CDR3 protein comes from TCRdb applying MiXCR to the reads. The sample yields 50,000 to 60,000 distinct CDR3 sequences, about 20% seen once. This clonotype was seen a few times. Its matching antigen is unknown. At one end, the junction sequence differs from germline, possibly due to a read error. The CDR3 runs 15 residues. CDR1 is MGHRA, CDR2 YSYEKL, per germline. V and J are TRBV4-1 and TRBJ1-2; D unresolved. The TCR was taken from a human donor in good health (CMV status not recorded). Some clones in this sample may be carry-over from other donors' samples. Sequences were derived from CD8+ T cells from cultured PBMCs, sampled from culture after CMV antigen stimulation. CDR3 amino acids: CASSQDEGAGYGYTF. DNA for the CDR3: TGTGCCAGCAGCCAAGATGAGGGCGCGGGCTATGGTTACACCTTC.